One T cell receptor (beta chain) is described in this entry. The entry originates in a study of blood T cell repertoires in COVID-19. CDR3 length equals 14 residues. The trim removed 4 bases at V and 9 bases at J, leaving 6 bases unmatched. Germline assignment: CDR1 KGHDR and CDR2 SFDVKD. Assay used: immunoSEQ multiplex PCR; TCRdb lists only in-frame clones, some missing. Seen here are approximately 250,000 clones, around nine tenths observed once, and the top ten hold about 8.6%. The rearrangement uses TRBV24-1 and TRBJ2-1; 9 positions agree with TRBD2. The sequenced sample was peripheral blood. This TCR derives from a man aged 40-49 years with active or convalescent COVID-19. The CDR3 is CATSELAGEGEQFF. CDR3 nucleotides: TGTGCCACCAGTGAGTTAGCGGGGGAAGGTGAGCAGTTCTTC.